This T cell receptor (beta chain) was sequenced in a study of T cell clonality in common variable immunodeficiency. Reduced serum IgG, IgA and/or IgM plus specific antibody deficiency defined CVID. The CVID group had more than 12 females and 30 or so males, mean age roughly 40. Per germline, CDR1 GTSNPN and CDR2 SVGIG (reference sequence). This CDR3 is built from 11 residues. Data came from immunoSEQ multiplex PCR; TCRdb stores just in-frame clones and leaves some out. The repertoire yields 23,000 or so clones, none seen only once; the top ten contain approximately 10%. Study-level results: Compared with controls, CVID subjects had fewer shared TCRbeta clones. Common variable immunodeficiency TCR beta sequences reportedly had fewer deletions and N-nucleotide insertions.

In regard to this clone: Its antigen is as yet unknown. The read ends 3 residues before the CDR3 terminus; that terminus is restored from the germline J gene.

This clonotype originated in a human donor with common variable immunodeficiency. The genes are TRBV30 and TRBJ2-5; 7 bases align to TRBD1. The sequencing sample was made of peripheral blood mononuclear cells. CDR3 protein: CACSHRGTQYF. The CDR3 bases that were read are TGTGCCTGTAGTCACAGGGGAACC.